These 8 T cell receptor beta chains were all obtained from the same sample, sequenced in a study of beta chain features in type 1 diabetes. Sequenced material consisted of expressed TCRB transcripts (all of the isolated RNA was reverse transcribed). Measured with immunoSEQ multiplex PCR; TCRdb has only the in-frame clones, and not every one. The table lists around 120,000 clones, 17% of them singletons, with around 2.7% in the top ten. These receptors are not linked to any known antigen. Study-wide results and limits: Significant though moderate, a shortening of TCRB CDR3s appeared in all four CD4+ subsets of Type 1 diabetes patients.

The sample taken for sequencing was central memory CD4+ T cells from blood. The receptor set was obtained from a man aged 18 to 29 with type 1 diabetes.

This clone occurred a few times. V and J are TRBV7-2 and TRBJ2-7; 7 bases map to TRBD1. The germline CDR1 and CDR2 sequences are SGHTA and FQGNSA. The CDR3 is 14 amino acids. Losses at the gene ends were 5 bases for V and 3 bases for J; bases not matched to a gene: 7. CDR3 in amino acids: CASSPNRGYYEQYF. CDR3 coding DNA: TGTGCCAGCAGCCCTAACAGGGGATACTACGAGCAGTACTTC. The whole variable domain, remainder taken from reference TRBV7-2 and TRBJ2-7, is GAGVSQSPSNKVTEKGKDVELRCDPISGHTALYWYRQSLGQGLEFLIYFQGNSAPDKSGLPSDRFSAERTGGSVSTLTIQRTQQEDSAVYLCASSPNRGYYEQYFGPGTRLTVT.

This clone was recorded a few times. The CDR3 here is CASSFEHSSYNEQFF. In DNA form, the CDR3 reads TGTGCCAGCAGCTTTGAGCACAGCTCCTACAATGAGCAGTTCTTC. This chain links TRBV11-1 with TRBJ2-1; the D is unclear. CDR1 is SGHAT, CDR2 FQDESV, per germline (reference sequence). The CDR3 runs 15 residues. Trimming left V 3 bases short and J 0 bases short, with 9 bases between.

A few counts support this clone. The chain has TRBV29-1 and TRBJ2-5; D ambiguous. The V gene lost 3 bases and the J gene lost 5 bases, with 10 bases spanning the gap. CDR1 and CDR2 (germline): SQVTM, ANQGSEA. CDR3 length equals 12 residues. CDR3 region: CSVDPGVETQYF. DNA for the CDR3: TGCAGCGTTGACCCAGGAGTGGAGACCCAGTACTTC.

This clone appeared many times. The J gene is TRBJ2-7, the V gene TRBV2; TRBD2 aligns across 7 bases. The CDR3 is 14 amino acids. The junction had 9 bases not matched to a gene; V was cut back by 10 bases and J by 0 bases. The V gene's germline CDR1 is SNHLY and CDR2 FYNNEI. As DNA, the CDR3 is TGTGCCACTTCAGGACTAGTCAGCTCCTACGAGCAGTACTTC. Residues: CATSGLVSSYEQYF.

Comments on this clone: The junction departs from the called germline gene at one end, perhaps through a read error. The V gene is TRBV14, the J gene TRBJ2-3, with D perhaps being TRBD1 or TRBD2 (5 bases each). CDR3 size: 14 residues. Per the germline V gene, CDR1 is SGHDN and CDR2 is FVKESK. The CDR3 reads CACSPRGSTDTQYF. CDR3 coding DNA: TGTGCCTGCAGCCCCCGGGGCTCCACAGATACGCAGTATTTT.

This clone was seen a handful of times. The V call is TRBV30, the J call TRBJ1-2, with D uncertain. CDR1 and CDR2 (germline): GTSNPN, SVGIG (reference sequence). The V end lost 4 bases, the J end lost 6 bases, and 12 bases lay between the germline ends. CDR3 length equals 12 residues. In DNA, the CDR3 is TGTGCCTGGAATAAGAGGGCAGATGGCTACACCTTC. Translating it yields CAWNKRADGYTF.

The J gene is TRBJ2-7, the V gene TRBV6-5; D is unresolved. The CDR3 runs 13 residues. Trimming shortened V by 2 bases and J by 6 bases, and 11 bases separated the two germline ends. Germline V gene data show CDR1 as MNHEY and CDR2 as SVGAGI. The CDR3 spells CASSYDYVGEQYF. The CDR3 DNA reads TGTGCCAGCAGTTACGATTACGTAGGCGAGCAGTACTTC.

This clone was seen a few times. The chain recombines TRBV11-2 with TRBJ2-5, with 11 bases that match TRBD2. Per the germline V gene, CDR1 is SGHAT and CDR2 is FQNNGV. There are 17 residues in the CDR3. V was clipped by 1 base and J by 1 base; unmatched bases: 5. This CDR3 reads CASSLGGLAGGQETQYF. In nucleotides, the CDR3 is TGTGCCAGCAGCTTAGGCGGTCTAGCGGGGGGCCAAGAGACCCAGTACTTC.